Below, 24 T cell receptor beta chains from the same sample are listed, as sequenced in a study of blood T cell repertoires in COVID-19. Clones were sequenced by immunoSEQ multiplex PCR, and TCRdb holds only the in-frame ones, with some missing. Here the sample spans 350,000 to 450,000 clones, 89% being singletons. The sequenced material came from peripheral blood. These receptors originate from a middle-aged woman with COVID-19, enrolled during active disease.

This chain joins TRBV6-5 and TRBJ2-2; maybe TRBD1 (6 bases). V dropped 7 bases and J dropped 5 bases, with 17 bases sitting between them. This CDR3 region has 15 residues. The germline V gene encodes CDR1 MNHEY and CDR2 SVGAGI. The CDR3 nucleotides are TGTGCCAGCACCGGACAAAGGGGGATAACCGGGGAGCTGTTTTTT. As protein: CASTGQRGITGELFF.

The V and J genes are TRBV2 and TRBJ1-2, with D possibly matching TRBD1 (5 bases). There are 13 residues in the CDR3. The germline gives CDR1 SNHLY, CDR2 FYNNEI. Trimming removed 3 bases from V and 4 bases from J, with 9 bases in between. CDR3: CASSDDSGYGYTF. In nucleotides, the CDR3 is TGTGCCAGCAGTGACGACAGTGGCTATGGCTACACCTTC.

The genes are TRBV3-1 (or the pseudogene TRBV3-2) and TRBJ2-2; 7 nucleotides match TRBD1. In germline, CDR1 is LGHDT, CDR2 YNNKEL (reference sequence). CDR3 size: 13 residues. V shed 4 bases and J 7 bases; nucleotides not matched to a gene: 3. CDR3 amino acids: CASSLRGLGELFF. The CDR3 coding sequence is TGTGCCAGCAGCCTGAGGGGGCTCGGGGAGCTGTTTTTT.

This clone was seen only once. V usage is TRBV30 and J usage is TRBJ1-1; 8 positions agree with TRBD1. V shed 2 bases and J 4 bases; nucleotides not matched to a gene: 3. The CDR3 is 13 amino acids. Germline V gene lookup returns CDR1 GTSNPN and CDR2 SVGIG (reference sequence). The CDR3 loop reads CAWSSGGPTEAFF. The CDR3 DNA is TGTGCCTGGAGTTCAGGGGGCCCCACTGAAGCTTTCTTT.

In regard to this clone: The CDR3 carries no conserved terminal phenylalanine or tryptophan, so it likely arises from a read error. The DNA for the CDR3 is TGTGCCATCAGTGAAGGGGACAGGGGCTATGGCTACACCCTC. It is translated as CAISEGDRGYGYTL. The rearrangement uses TRBV10-3 and TRBJ1-2; 10 bases line up with TRBD1. With V trimmed by 3 bases and J by 4 bases, 2 bases remained unmatched. Germline assignment: CDR1 ENHRY and CDR2 SYGVKD. The CDR3 has 14 residues.

The chain carries TRBV6-5 and TRBJ1-6; D remains ambiguous. Germline V gene lookup returns CDR1 MNHEY and CDR2 SVGAGI. The CDR3 sequence is 14 residues long. The V end was cut by 7 bases, the J end by 0 bases, with 7 bases between. CDR3 DNA: TGTGCCAGCACGGGGAGCTCCTATAATTCACCCCTCCACTTT. Protein: CASTGSSYNSPLHF.

The chain couples TRBV6-5 to TRBJ2-7; 7 positions agree with TRBD1. Germline-derived CDR1 and CDR2 are MNHEY and SVGAGI. The ends lost 8 bases at V and 7 bases at J; junction bases unmatched: 14. The CDR3 extends over 14 amino acids. CDR3 sequence (DNA): TGTGCCAGCGGAACACAGGGGAAAGGCGGGGAGCAGTACTTC. Translating it yields CASGTQGKGGEQYF.

The rearrangement uses TRBV28 and TRBJ1-2, with TRBD1 as a possible D gene (6 bases). The V gene's germline CDR1 is MDHEN and CDR2 SYDVKM. Trimming pared 6 bases from V and 10 bases from J, leaving 18 bases between. There are 13 residues in the CDR3. The CDR3 region has the DNA TGTGCCAGCAGCAACAGGGAAGGGAGTGACTACACCTTC. Residues: CASSNREGSDYTF.

V usage is TRBV5-4 and J usage is TRBJ2-2; TRBD1 matches 8 bases. This CDR3 has 16 residues. CDR1 and CDR2 (germline): SGHNT, YYREEE (reference sequence). The ends lost 3 bases at V and 4 bases at J; junction bases unmatched: 8. This chain's CDR3 is CASSWDRMLGTGELFF. CDR3 sequence (DNA): TGTGCCAGCAGCTGGGACAGGATGTTAGGCACCGGGGAGCTGTTTTTT.

V is TRBV30 and J is TRBJ1-1; tentative D call: TRBD1 (5 bases). Trimming shortened V by 3 bases and J by 4 bases, and 24 bases separated the two germline ends. The CDR3 is 17 amino acids. Germline CDR1 and CDR2: GTSNPN and SVGIG (reference sequence). The CDR3 here is CAWSHPRRVPYPTEAFF. The CDR3, as DNA: TGTGCCTGGAGCCACCCTCGCAGGGTCCCCTATCCCACTGAAGCTTTCTTT.

V usage is TRBV4-2 and J usage is TRBJ1-2; TRBD1 agrees at 9 bases. With 5 bases clipped from V and 6 bases from J, the junction kept 10 bases outside the gene matches. This CDR3 is 15 amino acids long. CDR1 and CDR2 (germline): LGHNA, YNFKEQ. The DNA of the CDR3 is TGTGCCAGCAGCTTCCCGGGACAGGGAACAGATGGCTACACCTTC. Protein product: CASSFPGQGTDGYTF.

This chain's CDR3 is CASSEQTNYNEQFF. As DNA, the CDR3 is TGTGCCAGCAGTGAACAAACTAACTACAATGAGCAGTTCTTC. V is TRBV6-1 and J is TRBJ2-1; D is ambiguous. The V end lost 2 bases, the J end lost 3 bases, and 8 bases lay between the germline ends. The V gene's germline CDR1 is MNHNS and CDR2 SASEGT. There are 14 residues in the CDR3.

This clone is a singleton in its sample. DNA for the CDR3: TGTGCCAGCAGGGGGAGGGAGGGCGAGCAGTACTTC. Translation gives CASRGREGEQYF. J is TRBJ2-7 and V is TRBV28; 7 bases agree with TRBD2. V dropped 6 bases and J dropped 6; count of bases not matched to a gene: 5. CDR3 length equals 12 residues. Germline V gene lookup returns CDR1 MDHEN and CDR2 SYDVKM.

The chain couples TRBV3-1 (or the pseudogene TRBV3-2) to TRBJ1-4, with D tentatively TRBD1 (6 bases). Trimming removed 5 bases from V and 10 bases from J, with 23 bases in between. The CDR3 covers 16 residues. CDR1 is LGHDT and CDR2 is YNNKEL in the germline V gene (reference sequence). DNA of the CDR3: TGTGCCAGCAGCACCCCCCAGAGGGGGTCACGAGGAAAACTGTTTTTT. Amino acid sequence: CASSTPQRGSRGKLFF.

This clone came up once. V is TRBV27 and J is TRBJ1-2, with TRBD1 as a possible D gene (6 bases). This CDR3 spans 13 amino acids. Per the germline V gene, CDR1 is MNHEY and CDR2 is SMNVEV (reference sequence). Trimming shortened V by 6 bases and J by 3 bases, and 11 bases separated the two germline ends. The CDR3 loop reads CASRSGAHYGYTF. The CDR3 DNA reads as TGTGCCAGCAGATCAGGGGCCCACTATGGCTACACCTTC.

The rearrangement links TRBV3-1 (or the pseudogene TRBV3-2) to TRBJ1-1, with TRBD1 as a possible D gene (5 bases). Per germline, CDR1 LGHDT and CDR2 YNNKEL (reference sequence). CDR3 length equals 16 residues. V dropped 3 bases and J dropped 6 bases, with 20 bases sitting between them. CDR3 nucleotide sequence: TGTGCCAGCAGCCAGGTCGCAATTGCGTCGGGGGCTGAAGCTTTCTTT. Its translation: CASSQVAIASGAEAFF.

The chain has TRBV4-3 and TRBJ2-7; 12 bases are shared with TRBD1. The germline V gene encodes CDR1 LGHNA and CDR2 YSLEER. V lost 3 bases, J lost 1 base, and 1 base stayed unmatched. This CDR3 comprises 15 residues. CDR3 nucleotides: TGCGCCAGCAGCCAGGGACAGGGGGCTTCCTACGAGCAGTACTTC. Translating gives CASSQGQGASYEQYF.

J is TRBJ1-1 and V is TRBV12-3 or TRBV12-4; D gene unclear. This CDR3 region has 12 residues. V was trimmed by 7 bases and J by 4 bases, leaving 10 bases between them. CDR3 protein: CASTSPGTEAFF. The DNA of the CDR3 is TGTGCCAGCACCTCACCGGGCACTGAAGCTTTCTTT.

V is TRBV6-5 and J is TRBJ1-3; D is ambiguous. The germline CDR1 and CDR2 sequences are MNHEY and SVGAGI. Trimming cost V 5 bases and J 0 bases, with 5 bases left between them. The CDR3 has 13 amino acids. The CDR3 coding sequence is TGTGCCAGCAGTCGGTTCTCTGGAAACACCATATATTTT. Its translation: CASSRFSGNTIYF.

With regard to this clone: Other DNA sequences in this sample translate to the same CDR3. The chain employs TRBV28 and TRBJ1-2; D may be TRBD1 (6 bases). Germline-derived CDR1 and CDR2 are MDHEN and SYDVKM. V was cut by 2 bases and J by 2 bases, with 6 bases left in between. The length of the CDR3 is 13 residues. The CDR3 sequence is CASSLTGNYGYTF. In nucleotides, the CDR3 is TGTGCCAGCAGTTTAACAGGGAACTATGGCTACACCTTC.

The chain couples TRBV19 to TRBJ1-3; the match to TRBD1 covers 8 bases. Germline loops: CDR1 LNHDA, CDR2 SQIVND (reference sequence). The V and J ends lost 4 bases and 1 base, in that order; junction bases with no gene match: 6. This CDR3 spans 16 amino acids. CDR3 sequence reads: CASSSRTGRSGNTIYF. The CDR3 DNA sequence: TGTGCCAGTAGTAGCCGGACAGGGAGGTCTGGAAACACCATATATTTT. The variable domain in full, with the rest retrieved from reference TRBV19 and TRBJ1-3, is DGGITQSPKYLFRKEGQNVTLSCEQNLNHDAMYWYRQDPGQGLRLIYYSQIVNDFQKGDIAEGYSVSREKKESFPLTVTSAQKNPTAFYLCASSSRTGRSGNTIYFGEGSWLTVV.

The chain employs TRBV5-6 and TRBJ1-5; 7 bases match TRBD1. Trimming at V came to 1 base and at J to 6 bases, leaving 4 bases not matched to a gene. Germline-derived CDR1 and CDR2 are SGHDT and YYEEEE. CDR3 size: 14 residues. DNA of the CDR3: TGTGCCAGCAGCTTGTATGGGACAGCTCAGCCCCAGCATTTT. The encoded protein is CASSLYGTAQPQHF.

The chain links TRBV6-5 to TRBJ2-7; possibly TRBD1 for D (5 bases). CDR3 size: 12 residues. Germline V gives CDR1 MNHEY, CDR2 SVGAGI. V lost 6 bases and J lost 3, with 9 bases in between. The CDR3 here is CASRSDSYEQYF. CDR3 DNA sequence: TGTGCCAGCAGATCAGACAGCTACGAGCAGTACTTC.

This chain uses TRBV4-1 with TRBJ2-1, with D possibly matching TRBD2 (6 bases). This CDR3 is built from 15 residues. V was pared by 4 bases and J by 8 bases, with 18 bases between. Germline loops: CDR1 MGHRA, CDR2 YSYEKL. The CDR3 coding sequence is TGCGCCAGCAGCCGAGCGGGTGCCTCTTTAGATGAGCAGTTCTTC. Translated, it gives CASSRAGASLDEQFF.